Given below is one T cell receptor (beta chain) in context. The antigen is not known. The data were obtained in a study of blood T cells in healthy people across ages. For the second PCR, which ran for about 7 to 12 cycles, a sample-barcoded 5' primer and a J-beta primer mix were used. Using its own MiXCR run on the 5' RACE reads, TCRdb lists one record per CDR3 protein. Of 800,000 to 1,300,000 distinct CDR3 sequences in the sample, 20% to 25% were seen once. Study-wide results and limits: Correlation between TCR beta diversity and naive T cell percentage was strong.

These data were also reused for a study on T cells of mothers and their children.

Material for sequencing was blood. This clonotype was sampled from a girl aged 2 to 9 in good health.

The CDR3 DNA follows: TGTGCCAGCAGTTACCTGGGGGATGGCTACACCTTC. Translation: CASSYLGDGYTF. The chain combines TRBV12-3 or TRBV12-4 with TRBJ1-2, with a weak D call TRBD1 (5 bases). Trimming took off 4 bases at V and 6 bases at J, with 9 bases between the two ends. This CDR3 spans 12 amino acids.